These T cell receptor beta chains were read from a single sample in a study of control samples from healthy donors and cancer patients. Sequencing was performed with immunoSEQ multiplex PCR; in TCRdb, only in-frame clones are kept and a portion is missing. The sample holds approximately 82,000 clones, 85% to 95% seen once. Sequencing input: blood. The receptor set was obtained from a woman between 18 and 29 years old in good health. Both conserved end residues are part of each CDR3. The D gene is left open where the match is weak. The size entry is marked missing in some rows and otherwise reads once, few, many or a size class.

V gene: TRBV6-2/TRBV6-3
D gene: TRBD1
J gene: TRBJ1-4
clone size: -
CDR3 DNA: TGTGCCAGCAGCCTCAGGGGGCGTGTTGAAAAACTGTTTTTT
CDR3 protein: CASSLRGRVEKLFF

V gene: TRBV5-4
D gene: -
J gene: TRBJ1-1
clone size: -
CDR3 DNA: TGTGCCAGCAGCTCCGGTCGACAGGATGGGAACACTGAAGCTTTCTTT
CDR3 protein: CASSSGRQDGNTEAFF

V gene: TRBV18
D gene: TRBD1
J gene: TRBJ2-6
clone size: -
CDR3 DNA: TGTGCCAGCTCACCAGATTTGGGCAACCAGGGACAGGCGGGCTCTGGGGCCAACGTCCTGACTTTC
CDR3 protein: CASSPDLGNQGQAGSGANVLTF

V gene: TRBV7-2
D gene: -
J gene: TRBJ1-1
clone size: -
CDR3 DNA: TGTGCCAGCAGCTTGAACATCAGGGCTAGCACTGAAGCTTTCTTT
CDR3 protein: CASSLNIRASTEAFF

V gene: TRBV7-9
D gene: -
J gene: TRBJ2-5
clone size: -
CDR3 DNA: TGTGCCAGCAGCTTAGCCGGGGCCAAGGGGCAGTACTTC
CDR3 protein: CASSLAGAKGQYF

V gene: TRBV5-1
D gene: -
J gene: TRBJ2-7
clone size: once
CDR3 DNA: TGCGCCAGCAGCACCATTACAGGAAGGGACGAGCAGTACTTC
CDR3 protein: CASSTITGRDEQYF

V gene: TRBV12-3/TRBV12-4
D gene: TRBD1
J gene: TRBJ2-5
clone size: -
CDR3 DNA: TGTGCCAGCAGATTTGACAGGGAAGAGACCCAGTACTTC
CDR3 protein: CASRFDREETQYF

V gene: TRBV7-9
D gene: -
J gene: TRBJ1-1
clone size: -
CDR3 DNA: TGTGCCAGCAGCTTGGACCCCGGGCAGAACACTGAAGCTTTCTTT
CDR3 protein: CASSLDPGQNTEAFF

V gene: TRBV12-3/TRBV12-4
D gene: -
J gene: TRBJ2-1
clone size: once
CDR3 DNA: TGTGCCAGCATGAGCGGCTACAATGAGCAGTTCTTC
CDR3 protein: CASMSGYNEQFF

V gene: TRBV15
D gene: -
J gene: TRBJ2-6
clone size: -
CDR3 DNA: TGTGCCACCAGCAGATATGACGGGGGCGGAACCTCTGGGGCCAACGTCCTGACTTTC
CDR3 protein: CATSRYDGGGTSGANVLTF

V gene: TRBV2
D gene: -
J gene: TRBJ1-6
clone size: -
CDR3 DNA: TGTGCCAGCAGTGAGTCGGACATACTTAATTCACCCCTCCACTTT
CDR3 protein: CASSESDILNSPLHF

V gene: TRBV7-9
D gene: -
J gene: TRBJ2-1
clone size: -
CDR3 DNA: TGTGCCAGCAGCTTCCAGAGCTCCTACAATGAGCAGTTCTTC
CDR3 protein: CASSFQSSYNEQFF

V gene: TRBV28
D gene: TRBD1
J gene: TRBJ1-5
clone size: -
CDR3 DNA: TGTGCCAGCAGTCTCTTGACAGGGCCTAGAGATCAGCCCCAGCATTTT
CDR3 protein: CASSLLTGPRDQPQHF

V gene: TRBV7-2
D gene: TRBD1
J gene: TRBJ2-1
clone size: -
CDR3 DNA: TGTGCCAGCAGGGGACAGGGGACCTACAATGAGCAGTTCTTC
CDR3 protein: CASRGQGTYNEQFF

V gene: TRBV29-1
D gene: TRBD1
J gene: TRBJ2-7
clone size: -
CDR3 DNA: TGCAGCGCCACACCGGGACAGGGGTTTTACGAGCAGTACTTC
CDR3 protein: CSATPGQGFYEQYF

V gene: TRBV9
D gene: TRBD2
J gene: TRBJ2-2
clone size: -
CDR3 DNA: TGTGCCAGCAGCGTACCCCGACTAGCGGGAAGGGCAGCGAACACCGGGGAGCTGTTTTTT
CDR3 protein: CASSVPRLAGRAANTGELFF

V gene: TRBV5-4
D gene: -
J gene: TRBJ2-2
clone size: -
CDR3 DNA: TGTGCCAGCAGCTTGATGGGAAACACCGGGGAGCTGTTTTTT
CDR3 protein: CASSLMGNTGELFF

V gene: TRBV27
D gene: -
J gene: TRBJ2-1
clone size: -
CDR3 DNA: TGTGCCAGCAGGATCCAAAGCTCCTACAATGAGCAGTTCTTC
CDR3 protein: CASRIQSSYNEQFF

V gene: TRBV28
D gene: -
J gene: TRBJ1-2
clone size: -
CDR3 DNA: TGTGCCAGCAGTTCAGCAGACGGTTTATTCTATGGCTACACCTTC
CDR3 protein: CASSSADGLFYGYTF

V gene: TRBV29-1
D gene: -
J gene: TRBJ2-5
clone size: -
CDR3 DNA: TGCAGCGGTCTCCGGGACTGGAAAGAGACCCAGTACTTC
CDR3 protein: CSGLRDWKETQYF

V gene: TRBV6-2/TRBV6-3
D gene: -
J gene: TRBJ2-2
clone size: -
CDR3 DNA: TGTGCCAGCAGTCAGAGTGCGGAACCCGGGGAGCTGTTTTTT
CDR3 protein: CASSQSAEPGELFF

V gene: TRBV6-6
D gene: TRBD1
J gene: TRBJ2-1
clone size: -
CDR3 DNA: TGTGCCAGCAGCCGGGACAGGGGGAGGAATGAGCAGTTCTTC
CDR3 protein: CASSRDRGRNEQFF